The rows below give T cell receptor beta chains drawn from one sample of a study of shared clonotypes between healthy human individuals. Sequencing used immunoSEQ multiplex PCR; TCRdb keeps in-frame clones, though not all of them. The sample records over 2,000,000 clones, 93% being singletons. Sequencing input: naive CD8+ T cells from PBMCs. The receptor source for this set is a man between 18 and 29 years old in good health. Some clones in this sample may be carry-over from other donors' samples. Both conserved end residues are part of each CDR3. The D gene is left open where the match is weak. Size is omitted from some rows. Given values are once, few, many or a class for expanded clones.

j_call d_call clone_size v_call cdr3_aa cdr3_nt
TRBJ1-2 NA NA TRBV5-6 CASSLDTGYGYTF TGTGCCAGCAGCTTGGATACGGGCTATGGCTACACCTTC
TRBJ2-1 NA NA TRBV28 CASSLSPRGEQFF TGTGCCAGCAGTTTAAGCCCCCGGGGTGAGCAGTTCTTC
TRBJ2-1 TRBD2 NA TRBV7-9 CASISGRAYNEQFF TGTGCCAGCATTTCGGGGAGGGCCTACAATGAGCAGTTCTTC
TRBJ2-1 NA NA TRBV6-6 CASSSIGTLRFF TGTGCCAGCAGTTCCATCGGGACCCTCAGGTTCTTC
TRBJ2-7 NA NA TRBV19 CASSFGGLSSYEQYF TGTGCCAGTAGTTTCGGGGGTTTAAGCTCCTACGAGCAGTACTTC
TRBJ1-1 NA NA TRBV9 CASSERQLGSTEAFF TGTGCCAGCAGCGAGAGACAGTTGGGGAGCACTGAAGCTTTCTTT
TRBJ2-7 TRBD2 NA TRBV15 CATSRDWGGRPPYEQYF TGTGCCACCAGCAGAGATTGGGGCGGGAGGCCTCCCTACGAGCAGTACTTC
TRBJ2-5 TRBD1 NA TRBV13 CASSSTGTGGETQYF TGTGCCAGCAGCTCAACCGGGACAGGGGGAGAGACCCAGTACTTC
TRBJ2-7 TRBD2 NA TRBV6-1 CASRETAGGFYEQYF TGTGCCAGCAGGGAAACCGCGGGAGGTTTCTACGAGCAGTACTTC
TRBJ2-7 TRBD1 NA TRBV6-1 CASRDRGGEQYF TGTGCCAGCAGAGACAGGGGTGGCGAGCAGTACTTC
TRBJ2-2 NA few TRBV19 CASSIGYTGELFF TGTGCCAGTAGTATAGGTTACACCGGGGAGCTGTTTTTT
TRBJ2-3 TRBD1 NA TRBV5-4 CASSLAGGSIPDTQYF TGTGCCAGCAGCTTGGCAGGGGGCTCCATCCCAGATACGCAGTATTTT
TRBJ1-6 TRBD1 NA TRBV6-5 CASSPWDRGTSPLHF TGTGCCAGCAGTCCCTGGGACAGGGGAACCTCACCCCTCCACTTT
TRBJ2-1 TRBD2 NA TRBV30 CAWSAGTSGTLRVEQFF TGTGCCTGGTCGGCCGGGACTAGCGGGACCCTCAGGGTTGAGCAGTTCTTC
TRBJ2-3 NA NA TRBV28 CASSSRARREDTQYF TGTGCCAGCAGTTCCCGGGCCCGACGGGAAGATACGCAGTATTTT
TRBJ2-5 TRBD2 NA TRBV7-2 CASSISGPVQETQYF TGTGCCAGCAGCATTAGCGGGCCCGTCCAAGAGACCCAGTACTTC
TRBJ2-4 NA NA TRBV27 CASSSLEAKNIQYF TGTGCCAGCAGTTCCCTTGAAGCCAAAAACATTCAGTACTTC
TRBJ1-1 NA NA TRBV9 CASTSTLGTEAFF TGTGCCAGCACCTCCACCCTGGGGACTGAAGCTTTCTTT
TRBJ1-1 NA NA TRBV6-1 CASSERRVTEAFF TGTGCCAGCAGTGAAAGGCGAGTTACTGAAGCTTTCTTT
TRBJ2-7 TRBD2 NA TRBV27 CASSQVAGAVSYEQYF TGTGCCAGCAGTCAGGTAGCGGGAGCGGTGTCCTACGAGCAGTACTTC
TRBJ2-5 NA NA TRBV7-9 CASSLGNKETQYF TGTGCCAGCAGCTTAGGGAACAAAGAGACCCAGTACTTC
TRBJ2-2 TRBD1 NA TRBV10-2 CASSPRTGYTGELFF TGCGCCAGCAGTCCCCGGACAGGGTATACCGGGGAGCTGTTTTTT
TRBJ2-3 TRBD2 NA TRBV6-4 CASSDLAGADTQYF TGTGCCAGCAGCGACTTAGCGGGCGCAGATACGCAGTATTTT
TRBJ2-7 NA NA TRBV11-2 CASSLQFRDYEQYF TGTGCCAGCAGCTTACAGTTCCGAGACTACGAGCAGTACTTC
TRBJ2-3 TRBD1 NA TRBV9 CASSTGTGVGGQYF TGTGCCAGCAGCACCGGGACAGGGGTCGGAGGGCAGTATTTT
TRBJ2-1 TRBD2 NA TRBV5-1 CASSYGTRNEQFF TGCGCCAGCAGCTACGGGACTAGAAATGAGCAGTTCTTC
TRBJ2-5 NA NA TRBV29-1 CSGTGTHEETQYF TGCAGCGGGACCGGGACTCATGAAGAGACCCAGTACTTC
TRBJ2-1 NA NA TRBV7-9 CGSTTLYNEQFF TGCGGGAGTACCACCCTCTACAATGAGCAGTTCTTC
TRBJ1-2 TRBD1 NA TRBV4-1 CASSQVRDREDYGYTF TGCGCCAGCAGCCAGGTCCGGGACAGGGAAGACTATGGCTACACCTTC
TRBJ1-2 NA NA TRBV19 CASSLGTPNYGYTF TGTGCCAGTAGCCTCGGGACACCGAACTATGGCTACACCTTC
TRBJ2-5 NA NA TRBV5-6 CASSLASPETQYF TGTGCCAGCAGCTTGGCCTCCCCAGAGACCCAGTACTTC
TRBJ1-5 NA NA TRBV5-8 CASSLGGSTNQPQHF TGTGCCAGCAGCTTGGGGGGCTCTACAAATCAGCCCCAGCATTTT
TRBJ1-3 NA NA TRBV9 CASSVGGGTGNTIYF TGTGCCAGCAGCGTAGGTGGGGGCACCGGAAACACCATATATTTT
TRBJ1-1 NA NA TRBV10-3 CAITLGPMNTEAFF TGTGCCATCACCTTGGGACCGATGAACACTGAAGCTTTCTTT
TRBJ2-3 TRBD2 NA TRBV14 CASSLLATRTDTQYF TGTGCCAGCAGCCTACTAGCGACCCGCACAGATACGCAGTATTTT
TRBJ2-7 TRBD2 NA TRBV2 CASSGGTSGLNYEQYF TGTGCCAGCAGTGGGGGAACTAGCGGGTTGAACTACGAGCAGTACTTC
TRBJ1-2 TRBD1 NA TRBV27 CASTGTGGKSGYTF TGTGCCAGCACCGGGACAGGGGGAAAGAGTGGCTACACCTTC
TRBJ2-1 TRBD2 NA TRBV27 CASSSPQRGPHHEQFF TGTGCCAGCAGCTCACCTCAGCGGGGACCACATCATGAGCAGTTCTTC
TRBJ2-7 TRBD2 NA TRBV28 CASSQTSGVYEQYF TGTGCCAGCAGTCAGACTAGCGGGGTCTACGAGCAGTACTTC
TRBJ1-5 NA NA TRBV7-9 CASSLMAGADQPQHF TGTGCCAGCAGCTTAATGGCAGGGGCCGACCAGCCCCAGCATTTT
TRBJ2-7 TRBD1 NA TRBV7-9 CASSLAQGALYEQYF TGTGCCAGCAGCTTAGCACAGGGGGCCCTCTACGAGCAGTACTTC
TRBJ2-5 TRBD2 NA TRBV7-9 CASSFSAGQHF TGTGCCAGCAGCTTCTCAGCGGGGCAACACTTC
TRBJ1-1 NA NA TRBV7-6 CASSLITTEYTEAFF TGTGCCAGCAGCTTAATAACTACGGAATACACTGAAGCTTTCTTT
TRBJ2-7 NA NA TRBV28 CASLGLRQSSYEQYF TGTGCCAGTCTCGGCCTCAGACAGAGCTCCTACGAGCAGTACTTC
TRBJ2-1 TRBD2 once TRBV2 CASLEPGLAGVTNEQFF TGTGCCAGCCTTGAACCGGGACTAGCGGGAGTCACGAATGAGCAGTTCTTC
TRBJ2-7 NA NA TRBV7-9 CASSLLSGTNYEQYF TGTGCCAGCAGCTTATTGTCAGGGACAAACTACGAGCAGTACTTC
TRBJ2-3 NA NA TRBV11-2 CASSLRLDTQYF TGTGCCAGCAGCTTAAGATTGGATACGCAGTATTTT
TRBJ2-1 NA NA TRBV7-9 CASSKYAPPNEQFF TGTGCCAGCAGCAAGTACGCCCCTCCCAATGAGCAGTTCTTC
TRBJ2-7 NA NA TRBV5-8 CASSNQVLHYEQYF TGTGCCAGCAGCAACCAGGTTCTTCACTACGAGCAGTACTTC
TRBJ2-7 NA NA TRBV19 CASSIGGIGEQYF TGTGCCAGTAGTATAGGAGGGATTGGCGAGCAGTACTTC